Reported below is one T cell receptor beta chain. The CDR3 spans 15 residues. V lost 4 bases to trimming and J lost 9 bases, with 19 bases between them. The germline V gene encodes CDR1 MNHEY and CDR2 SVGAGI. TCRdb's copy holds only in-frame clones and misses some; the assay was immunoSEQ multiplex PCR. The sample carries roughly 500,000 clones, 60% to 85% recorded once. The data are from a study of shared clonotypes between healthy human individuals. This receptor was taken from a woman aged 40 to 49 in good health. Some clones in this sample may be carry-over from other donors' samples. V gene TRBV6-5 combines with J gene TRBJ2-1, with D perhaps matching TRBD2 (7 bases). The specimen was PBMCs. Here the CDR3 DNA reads TGTGCCAGCAGTTCAGGACTAGGGACACGGGGTGAGCAGTTCTTC. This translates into CASSSGLGTRGEQFF.